This T cell receptor (beta chain) is from a study of blood T cell repertoires in COVID-19 (dated by TCRdb to between 2020 and 2021). About the full investigation: The collaborator samples originated in the United States, Italy and Spain and spanned the acute and convalescent phases of COVID-19. Where available, HLA class I and class II types were obtained from metadata supplied by the sample provider rather than from assay-based typing. Sample metadata almost always included a de-identified subject ID, COVID-19 status, age in years and sex. The dataset comprised deeply sampled blood TCRbeta repertoires from subjects exposed to, actively infected with, or recovered from COVID-19. The samples were drawn from two sources: the first 160 participants of the ongoing ImmuneRACE study, and 1,254 subjects contributed by 6 global collaborators. The prospective study material was composed of cDNA or gDNA derived from T cells, B-cell-depleted T cells, or PBMCs. The repertoires were released in a freely available public database meant as a resource for research on the immune response to SARS-CoV-2. On the study overall, not on this receptor specifically: The amount of clinical and demographic metadata varied by source and participant and was provided uncurated.

Points on this clone: It lacks a known antigen. The record has no base qualities; no much larger clone is one base away.

TCRbeta CDR3 regions were amplified from genomic DNA by means of the immunoSEQ Assay, a bias-controlled multiplex PCR. On the study's bioinformatics: Nucleated cell counts per sample were estimated from amplification of reference gene primers within the assay. To quantify the absolute abundance of each unique TCRbeta CDR3 rearrangement, sequence reads were collapsed and filtered. For each sample, productive Simpson clonality was calculated as the square root of Simpson's diversity index across productive rearrangements. TCRdb provides this immuneACCESS table in a form limited to in-frame rearrangements. Some clones are lacking; in checked studies, under half of them reflect an unresolved V gene, and why the rest are absent is not known. V, J and clone size derive from that table, while D and trimming were established from the DNA sequence. The sample table records some 180,000 clones; around 81% of these occur just once. Together, the top ten hold 11% of the sample.

One collaborating source in Seattle enrolled patients during active infection and followed them longitudinally through the course of disease. Each collaborating institution followed its own protocols to collect whole blood in K2EDTA tubes. Collaborator samples were shipped for TCRbeta analysis as frozen whole blood, isolated PBMCs, or DNA extracted from either sample type. The CDR3 goes from the cysteine to the phenylalanine over 12 residues. CDR3 DNA is the only sequence kept; it has 36 bases, read in frame from the first base. V lost 9 bases and J lost 3 bases; the stretch between them is 11 bases long.

The sequencing input was peripheral blood. This sequence was found in a middle-aged woman with COVID-19, enrolled during active disease. This chain joins TRBV12-3 or TRBV12-4 to TRBJ1-2; the D gene is not confidently resolved. The CDR3 is CARVDEDYGYTF. The sequence in DNA is TGTGCCAGGGTAGACGAGGACTATGGCTACACCTTC.